Shown below are 26 T cell receptor beta chains from a single sample sequenced in a study of cytomegalovirus exposure and HLA in healthy donors. Some clones are missing from TCRdb's copy, which holds only in-frame ones; the method was immunoSEQ multiplex PCR. The table records about 110,000 clones, around nine tenths of them present only once. The specimen was PBMCs. The receptors derive from a woman aged 18-29 years in good health and CMV-seronegative.

The chain employs TRBV9 and TRBJ1-1, with D unclear. Germline CDR1 and CDR2: SGDLS and YYNGEE. The CDR3 spans 13 residues. Between the trimmed V and J ends, which lost 4 bases and 6 bases, there was a span of 13 bases. Written as DNA, the CDR3 is TGTGCCAGCAGCCTCCTAGTTGAGTCTGAAGCTTTCTTT. This gives the protein CASSLLVESEAFF.

The chain combines TRBV5-1 with TRBJ2-7, with D maybe TRBD2 (5 bases). This CDR3 contains 16 residues. The V and J ends lost 3 bases and 0 bases respectively, with 16 bases between them. Germline V gene sequence: CDR1 SGHRS, CDR2 YFSETQ. The CDR3 protein is CASSWTSGSSSYEQYF. The CDR3 bases are TGCGCCAGCAGCTGGACCAGCGGCTCTAGCTCCTACGAGCAGTACTTC.

This clone was counted once. V gene TRBV18 combines with J gene TRBJ2-3; TRBD2 might be the D (6 bases). CDR1 is KGHSH and CDR2 is LQKENI in the germline V gene. CDR3 size: 15 residues. V was pared by 5 bases and J by 1 base, with 13 bases between. In DNA, the CDR3 is TGTGCCAGCTCAGTGACCTTAGCGGGCACAGATACGCAGTATTTT. This translates into CASSVTLAGTDTQYF.

The chain has TRBV14 and TRBJ2-7, with 7 nucleotides matching TRBD1. V lost 4 bases, J lost 9 bases, and 9 bases stayed unmatched. CDR1 is SGHDN and CDR2 is FVKESK in the germline V gene. This CDR3 spans 13 amino acids. Here the CDR3 reads CASSLSPPGGQYF. DNA for the CDR3: TGTGCCAGCAGCCTGTCCCCTCCAGGGGGGCAGTACTTC.

The V and J genes are TRBV10-3 and TRBJ2-5; tentative D call: TRBD2 (5 bases). The CDR3 consists of 14 residues. Germline lookup yields CDR1 ENHRY and CDR2 SYGVKD. The V and J ends lost 6 bases and 7 bases respectively, with 18 bases between them. The DNA for the CDR3 is TGTGCCATCAGCGTGGACCGTGGAGGATGGACCCAGTACTTC. It is translated as CAISVDRGGWTQYF.

This chain joins TRBV2 and TRBJ1-1; D gene unclear. V lost 7 bases and J 5 bases, leaving 14 bases between the germline ends. The CDR3 runs 13 residues. Germline assignment: CDR1 SNHLY and CDR2 FYNNEI. The CDR3 bases are TGTGCCAGCACGGCACAATCGGGGACTGAAGCTTTCTTT. Amino acid sequence: CASTAQSGTEAFF.

The chain joins TRBV29-1 to TRBJ2-7; 10 bases agree with TRBD1. CDR1 is SQVTM and CDR2 is ANQGSEA in the germline V gene. The CDR3 runs to 11 residues. V lost 6 bases and J lost 5; bases outside the gene matches: 1. CDR3 amino acids: CSVTGGHEQYF. The CDR3 DNA is TGCAGCGTGACAGGGGGCCACGAGCAGTACTTC.

V is TRBV6-5 and J is TRBJ2-3; the D gene is possibly TRBD2 (5 bases). This CDR3 comprises 15 residues. Trimming stripped 3 bases from V and 5 bases from J, with 15 bases between. Germline V lookup: CDR1 MNHEY, CDR2 SVGAGI. The CDR3 DNA reads as TGTGCCAGCAGTTATAGGGAGTTGAGTTTAGATACGCAGTATTTT. It translates to CASSYRELSLDTQYF.

This sequence joins TRBV7-9 and TRBJ1-2; 7 positions agree with TRBD1. This CDR3 spans 12 amino acids. Germline CDR1 SEHNR, CDR2 FQNEAQ (reference sequence). J lost 6 bases, V lost 3 bases, and 1 base had no gene match. In DNA, the CDR3 is TGTGCCAGCAGCTTCACAGGGGATGGCTACACCTTC. Translating gives CASSFTGDGYTF.

V is TRBV27 and J is TRBJ2-1; TRBD2 matches 11 bases. V was clipped by 5 bases and J by 4 bases; unmatched bases: 4. This CDR3 has 15 residues. CDR1 is MNHEY and CDR2 is SMNVEV in the germline V gene (reference sequence). The CDR3 DNA reads as TGTGCCAGCAGTCCGGGGACTAGCGGTTACAATGAGCAGTTCTTC. It specifies CASSPGTSGYNEQFF.

This clone occurred once. The chain employs TRBV9 and TRBJ2-7; weak D call: TRBD2 (6 bases). This CDR3 region has 14 residues. Germline assignment: CDR1 SGDLS and CDR2 YYNGEE. Trimming cost V 4 bases and J 4 bases, with 15 bases left between them. The CDR3 DNA reads TGTGCCAGCAGCCCACCCGGGGGATCATACGAGCAGTACTTC. It translates to CASSPPGGSYEQYF.

This chain connects TRBV13 to TRBJ2-1, with 10 bases matching TRBD1. There are 15 residues in the CDR3. The germline gives CDR1 PRHDT, CDR2 FYEKMQ (reference sequence). V was pared by 5 bases and J by 4 bases, with 5 bases of the junction left unmatched. The CDR3 is CASSPRDRGYNEQFF. CDR3 sequence (DNA): TGTGCCAGCAGCCCCCGGGACAGGGGATACAATGAGCAGTTCTTC.

This chain connects TRBV25-1 to TRBJ1-2; 7 nucleotides match TRBD1. Germline trimming cut 8 bases from V and 3 bases from J; bases unmatched to any gene: 3. The CDR3 is 12 amino acids. Germline-derived CDR1 and CDR2 are MGHDK and SYGVNS. The CDR3 DNA sequence: TGTGCCAGCGCTCAGGGGGACTATGGCTACACCTTC. Its translation is CASAQGDYGYTF.

The V gene is TRBV7-9, the J gene TRBJ2-1; D call uncertain. The CDR3 runs to 15 residues. V lost 1 base to trimming and J lost 4 bases, with 11 bases between them. Germline lookup yields CDR1 SEHNR and CDR2 FQNEAQ (reference sequence). The CDR3 region is CASSLEDPRYNEQFF. The CDR3, as DNA: TGTGCCAGCAGCTTAGAAGATCCGAGGTACAATGAGCAGTTCTTC.

The V gene is TRBV7-8, the J gene TRBJ1-4; D is uncertain. The CDR3 runs to 14 residues. Trimming removed 3 bases at V and 5 bases at J, with 10 bases between. The germline V gene has CDR1 SGHVS and CDR2 FQNEAQ. The chain's CDR3 is CASSFRDWNEKLFF. CDR3 coding DNA: TGTGCCAGCAGCTTCCGGGATTGGAATGAAAAACTGTTTTTT.

This sequence joins TRBV10-1 and TRBJ1-2; 8 bases line up with TRBD1. Unmatched junction bases numbered 7, after V lost 9 bases and J lost 7 bases. There are 12 residues in the CDR3. CDR1 is WNHNN, CDR2 SYGVQD, per germline (reference sequence). CDR3: CARNTGGRGYTF. The CDR3 DNA reads as TGCGCCAGAAATACAGGGGGTCGTGGCTACACCTTC.

This rearrangement joins TRBV5-4 to TRBJ1-6, with a weak D call TRBD1 (5 bases). The CDR3 contains 13 residues. From germline, CDR1 is SGHNT and CDR2 YYREEE (reference sequence). Trimming removed 4 bases from V and 6 bases from J, with 8 bases in between. CDR3 nucleotide sequence: TGTGCCAGCAGCCCGGGGGGTAATTCACCCCTCCACTTT. It yields the protein CASSPGGNSPLHF.

The chain recombines TRBV27 with TRBJ1-2, with TRBD1 identical over 7 bases. The CDR3 sequence is 15 residues long. The germline gives CDR1 MNHEY, CDR2 SMNVEV (reference sequence). With 6 bases clipped from V and 8 bases from J, the junction kept 15 bases outside the gene matches. CDR3 DNA: TGTGCCAGCAGCCCCGATTGGGACAGAAGGGACGGCTACACCTTC. Its protein is CASSPDWDRRDGYTF.

The J gene is TRBJ1-1, the V gene TRBV6-5, with 8 bases identical to TRBD1. V shed 3 bases and J 8 bases; nucleotides not matched to a gene: 11. The CDR3 covers 15 residues. Germline lookup yields CDR1 MNHEY and CDR2 SVGAGI. The CDR3 is CASSYQGARYREAFF. The DNA of the CDR3 is TGTGCCAGCAGTTATCAGGGGGCGCGGTACAGAGAAGCTTTCTTT.

The CDR3 nucleotides read TGTGCCAGCAGCGTGGGACAGGGAGACTACGAGCAGTACTTC. It translates to CASSVGQGDYEQYF. V and J are TRBV5-4 and TRBJ2-7, with 9 bases fitting TRBD1. Germline V CDR1 and CDR2: SGHNT, YYREEE (reference sequence). V lost 4 bases to trimming and J lost 3 bases; unmatched junction nucleotides: 5. The CDR3 length is 14 residues. The full variable domain, its missing parts supplied by reference TRBV5-4 and TRBJ2-7, is ETGVTQSPTHLIKTRGQQVTLRCSSQSGHNTVSWYQQALGQGPQFIFQYYREEENGRGNFPPRFSGLQFPNYSSELNVNALELDDSALYLCASSVGQGDYEQYFGPGTRLTVT.

The chain combines TRBV27 with TRBJ2-7; the D gene is possibly TRBD2 (5 bases). The germline gives CDR1 MNHEY, CDR2 SMNVEV (reference sequence). V lost 2 bases, J lost 2 bases, and 10 bases lay in between. The CDR3 extends over 14 amino acids. In nucleotides, the CDR3 is TGTGCCAGCAGTTTACCCCCCGGGACCTACGAGCAGTACTTC. It codes for CASSLPPGTYEQYF.

This chain connects TRBV28 to TRBJ1-1; D remains ambiguous. The CDR3 loop spans 13 amino acids. Germline loops: CDR1 MDHEN, CDR2 SYDVKM. Between the trimmed V and J ends, which lost 3 bases and 5 bases, there was a span of 10 bases. This CDR3 reads CASSFGRVTEAFF. Written as DNA, the CDR3 is TGTGCCAGCAGTTTCGGGCGGGTGACTGAAGCTTTCTTT.

The chain joins TRBV5-6 to TRBJ1-5, with TRBD1 as a possible D gene (6 bases). V lost 3 bases to trimming and J lost 0 bases, with 13 bases between them. The CDR3 is 16 amino acids. Germline values: CDR1 SGHDT, CDR2 YYEEEE. The CDR3 coding sequence is TGTGCCAGCAGCTGGGGGGGGCCTTATAGCAATCAGCCCCAGCATTTT. This codes for CASSWGGPYSNQPQHF.

This clone was found once. This chain connects TRBV5-4 to TRBJ2-5, with D unclear. Per the germline V gene, CDR1 is SGHNT and CDR2 is YYREEE (reference sequence). This CDR3 spans 11 amino acids. V was shortened by 5 bases and J by 5 bases, with 7 bases between the two germline ends. Written as DNA, the CDR3 is TGTGCCAGCAGTGTTGCGGAGACCCAGTACTTC. Its translation is CASSVAETQYF.

The gene calls are TRBV7-2 and TRBJ1-1; D uncertain. Germline CDR1 reads SGHTA; CDR2 reads FQGNSA. Trimming left V 2 bases short and J 7 bases short, with 17 bases between. The CDR3 covers 15 residues. The CDR3 reads CASSLSFQALLEAFF. The CDR3, as DNA: TGTGCCAGCAGCTTATCTTTTCAGGCACTGCTTGAAGCTTTCTTT.

This clone was counted between two and nine times. The V gene is TRBV30, the J gene TRBJ2-5; D is unresolved. The V end lost 5 bases, the J end lost 0 bases, and 4 bases lay between the germline ends. The CDR3 loop spans 11 amino acids. Germline CDR1 and CDR2: GTSNPN and SVGIG (reference sequence). Written as DNA, the CDR3 is TGTGCCTGGGACAACCAAGAGACCCAGTACTTC. This sequence encodes CAWDNQETQYF. Filled out from reference TRBV30 and TRBJ2-5, the complete variable domain reads SQTIHQWPATLVQPVGSPLSLECTVEGTSNPNLYWYRQAAGRGLQLLFYSVGIGQISSEVPQNLSASRPQDRQFILSSKKLLLSDSGFYLCAWDNQETQYFGPGTRLLVL.